This TCR beta chain was captured in a study of T cells expressing NK-cell markers. Study-level information: Sorted CD3+CD56+NKG2C+, CD3+CD56+NKG2C- and CD3+CD56-NKG2C+ T cells supplied TCR beta repertoires. Seven of the eight sequenced donors were HCMV-seropositive; one was seronegative. Study-wide results and caveats: About six donors carried dominant NKG2C+ clonotypes that made up roughly 1.0-7.5% of their CD8+ T cells. Dominance of the CD3+CD56-NKG2C+ fraction by these clonotypes also held in a handful of donors.

TCRdb processed the 5' RACE reads again and assigns one entry to each CDR3 protein, with no DNA. The sample's table shows 400,000 to 550,000 distinct CDR3 sequences. For this clonotype: The antigen is not known.

The CDR3 is made up of 14 amino acids. Germline loops: CDR1 SGHAT, CDR2 FQNNGV. Sequencing was carried out using blood T cells: a sorted CD56 or NKG2C T cell subset, CD4+ or CD8+ T cells, or bulk PBMC T cells (not recorded which). The chain couples TRBV11-2 to TRBJ2-7; TCRdb calls TRBD1, which cannot be checked without DNA. The source of this sequence is a woman aged 18 to 75 in good health. The CDR3 spells CASSPRGGVYEQYF.